This T cell receptor beta chain was sequenced in a study of T cell clones after liver transplantation. Study-level background: TCRbeta sequencing after a pre-transplant mixed lymphocyte reaction identified graft-donor-reactive clones, later tracked in post-transplant blood. Study observations and caveats: Graft donor-reactive T cells may have migrated into the graft rather than being deleted. A significant post-transplant drop in circulating graft-donor-reactive CD4 TCRbeta sequences occurred in most of the 8 subjects. Donor-reactive sequences fell more than third party-reactive ones, suggesting partial deletion.

TCRdb keeps only in-frame clones here, not all; method: immunoSEQ multiplex PCR. The table has over 45,000 clones, approximately 71% seen once; the top ten hold 9.9%. The count of this clone is one. Its antigen is currently unknown. The CDR3 has 16 residues. The V end was cut by 8 bases, the J end by 7 bases, with 21 bases between. The V gene's germline CDR1 is ENHRY and CDR2 SYGVKD. This TCR derives from a human patient who received a liver transplant. Some T cells here may be from the graft donor. Material: CD4+ T cells from blood, obtained roughly 55 months after liver transplant. The chain recombines TRBV10-3 with TRBJ1-6; D is possibly TRBD1 (5 bases). The CDR3 loop reads CAIGQINSLKNSPLHF. The CDR3 coding sequence is TGTGCCATCGGACAAATTAACAGCCTAAAGAATTCACCCCTCCACTTT.